This T cell receptor beta chain was recorded in a study of shared clonotypes between healthy human individuals. This clone was found once. Some clones are missing from TCRdb's copy, which holds only in-frame ones; the method was immunoSEQ multiplex PCR. Altogether about 1,500,000 clones are present, approximately 96% being singletons, with the ten largest covering 1.2%. The CDR3 length is 13 residues. In germline, CDR1 is GTSNPN, CDR2 SVGIG (reference sequence). The V end was cut by 1 base, the J end by 8 bases, with 11 bases between. Sequenced sample: naive CD4+ T cells sorted from blood. Noted subset: CD45RA+ positively selected. This chain uses TRBV30 with TRBJ1-4; D not certain. The receptor was isolated from a man aged 25-45 years in good health. In DNA form, the CDR3 reads TGTGCCTGGAGTGAGATAAGTGGGGAAAAACTGTTTTTT. Residues: CAWSEISGEKLFF.